Following are 15 T cell receptor beta chains from one sample sequenced in a study of CD8+CD57+ T cells in acquired aplastic anemia. Template material for TCR beta VDJ and CDR3 profiling consisted of genomic DNA. MiXCR was run by TCRdb on the reads, yielding one entry per CDR3 protein. The top ten clones hold roughly 8.4% of a sample with some 150,000 distinct CDR3 sequences, less than 45% of them seen once. Sequencing was carried out using sorted CD4+, CD8+, or CD8+CD57+ T cells (not recorded which) from PBMCs. The receptors stem from a human donor in good health, serving as a control.

As regards this clonotype: This may be a read error: a much more frequent sequence differs by one nucleotide. The rearrangement links TRBV3-1 to TRBJ1-2; D remains unclear. The CDR3 loop spans 11 amino acids. V gave up 4 bases and J gave up 6 bases, with 6 bases separating them. From germline, CDR1 is LGHDT and CDR2 YNNKEL (reference sequence). This chain's CDR3 is CASSRDHGYTF. The CDR3 coding sequence is TGTGCCAGCAGCCGAGACCATGGCTACACCTTC.

This clonotype was observed many times. This chain links TRBV5-1 with TRBJ2-7; 8 bases match TRBD2. Germline-derived CDR1 and CDR2 are SGHRS and YFSETQ. After removal of 4 bases from V and 3 bases from J, the junction contained 9 bases not matched to a gene. CDR3 length: 15 amino acids. This CDR3 reads CASSPGLGDLYEQYF. In nucleotides, the CDR3 is TGCGCCAGCAGCCCGGGACTAGGAGATCTCTACGAGCAGTACTTC.

This chain joins TRBV2 and TRBJ1-1, with D possibly matching TRBD1 (5 bases). Deletions cut 3 bases from V and 3 bases from J, with 8 bases between. Germline lookup yields CDR1 SNHLY and CDR2 FYNNEI. The CDR3 is 13 amino acids. CDR3 sequence: CASSDQGYTEAFF. The CDR3 DNA reads as TGTGCCAGCAGTGATCAGGGTTACACTGAAGCTTTCTTT.

This clonotype was seen at least ten times. V is TRBV6-5 and J is TRBJ2-5; D possibly corresponds to TRBD1 (6 bases). With 2 bases removed from V and 5 bases from J, the gap between germline ends came to 9 bases. Germline lookup yields CDR1 MNHEY and CDR2 SVGAGI. This CDR3 is 13 amino acids long. The CDR3 loop is CASSYVQGETQYF. As DNA, the CDR3 is TGTGCCAGCAGTTACGTCCAGGGGGAGACCCAGTACTTC.

The DNA for the CDR3 is TGTGCCAGCAGTTACAAGACAGCCGGAGAGAACACTGAAGCTTTCTTT. Protein sequence: CASSYKTAGENTEAFF. This chain uses TRBV7-2 with TRBJ1-1; the D gene is possibly TRBD1 (5 bases). Germline V gives CDR1 SGHTA, CDR2 FQGNSA. The V end was cut by 6 bases, the J end by 1 base, with 18 bases between. The CDR3 totals 16 residues.

Many counts were recorded for this clonotype. The rearrangement links TRBV14 to TRBJ1-2; D gene ambiguous. CDR1 and CDR2 (germline): SGHDN, FVKESK. The CDR3 has 14 amino acids. V was shortened by 4 bases and J by 0 bases, with 9 bases between the two germline ends. The CDR3 sequence is CASSPMKANYGYTF. For the CDR3, the DNA is TGTGCCAGCAGCCCTATGAAAGCTAACTATGGCTACACCTTC. Complete variable domain (other parts from reference TRBV14 and TRBJ1-2): EAGVTQFPSHSVIEKGQTVTLRCDPISGHDNLYWYRRVMGKEIKFLLHFVKESKQDESGMPNNRFLAERTGGTYSTLKVQPAELEDSGVYFCASSPMKANYGYTFGSGTRLTVV.

In its sample, this clonotype was seen many times. The chain employs TRBV18 and TRBJ1-1, with D unclear. V dropped 1 base and J dropped 3 bases, with 6 bases sitting between them. Germline assignment: CDR1 KGHSH and CDR2 LQKENI. The CDR3 has 13 residues. The CDR3 DNA sequence: TGTGCCAGCTCACCACGTCAGTACACTGAAGCTTTCTTT. Amino acid sequence: CASSPRQYTEAFF.

This clonotype has at least ten counts. The genes are TRBV2 and TRBJ1-1, with a tentative D call TRBD1 (5 bases). The CDR3 is 13 residues long. CDR1 is SNHLY, CDR2 FYNNEI, per germline. Deletions cut 10 bases from V and 6 bases from J, with 18 bases between. The chain's CDR3 is CANPRFLGAEAFF. The CDR3 region has the DNA TGTGCCAACCCGCGTTTTTTGGGGGCTGAAGCTTTCTTT.

The chain employs TRBV11-2 and TRBJ2-7, with 8 bases fitting TRBD1. This CDR3 spans 14 amino acids. Trimming at V came to 5 bases and at J to 2 bases, leaving 5 bases not matched to a gene. From germline, CDR1 is SGHAT and CDR2 FQNNGV. In nucleotides, the CDR3 is TGTGCCAGCAGCCTTTGGACAGGGCCCTACGAGCAGTACTTC. Translated: CASSLWTGPYEQYF.

This clonotype was seen a handful of times. The J gene is TRBJ2-3, the V gene TRBV28; TRBD1 or TRBD2 may be the D gene (5 bases each). The CDR3 is 14 amino acids. The germline CDR1 and CDR2 sequences are MDHEN and SYDVKM. The V end lost 7 bases, the J end lost 3 bases, and 14 bases lay between the germline ends. The CDR3 region is CASTPGWRTDTQYF. CDR3 nucleotide sequence: TGTGCCAGCACCCCAGGGTGGAGGACAGATACGCAGTATTTT. Full variable domain (rest looked up from reference TRBV28 and TRBJ2-3): DVKVTQSSRYLVKRTGEKVFLECVQDMDHENMFWYRQDPGLGLRLIYFSYDVKMKEKGDIPEGYSVSREKKERFSLILESASTNQTSMYLCASTPGWRTDTQYFGPGTRLTVL.

The V gene is TRBV7-2, the J gene TRBJ1-2; no clear D gene. V lost 2 bases and J lost 4, with 8 bases in between. The germline CDR1 and CDR2 sequences are SGHTA and FQGNSA. CDR3 length: 13 residues. In DNA form, the CDR3 reads TGTGCCAGCAGCTTACCTGGGCGCTATGGCTACACCTTC. Its protein product is CASSLPGRYGYTF.

For this clonotype: A much larger clone differs by one base, so this may be a read error. The J gene is TRBJ2-5, the V gene TRBV7-8; no clear D. CDR1 and CDR2 (germline): SGHVS, FQNEAQ. Trimming removed 5 bases from V and 2 bases from J, with 9 bases in between. The CDR3 has 13 amino acids. The CDR3: CASSPGPQETQYF. The CDR3 nucleotides read TGTGCCAGCAGCCCGGGCCCTCAAGAGACCCAGTACTTC.

The chain is built from TRBV5-6 and TRBJ2-5; 9 positions match TRBD1. The J segment lost 5 bases and the V segment lost 4 bases, leaving 9 bases of the junction unmatched. Germline CDR1 is SGHDT and CDR2 is YYEEEE. The CDR3 is 15 amino acids. The CDR3 region is CASSARTGVSETQYF. In DNA, the CDR3 is TGTGCCAGCAGCGCCCGGACAGGGGTCAGTGAGACCCAGTACTTC. The whole variable domain, remainder taken from reference TRBV5-6 and TRBJ2-5, is DAGVTQSPTHLIKTRGQQVTLRCSPKSGHDTVSWYQQALGQGPQFIFQYYEEEERQRGNFPDRFSGHQFPNYSSELNVNALLLGDSALYLCASSARTGVSETQYFGPGTRLLVL.

This clonotype was seen ten or more times. The chain employs TRBV29-1 and TRBJ2-1, with no clear D. The CDR3 totals 11 residues. Between the trimmed V and J ends, which lost 8 bases and 5 bases, there was a span of 10 bases. From germline, CDR1 is SQVTM and CDR2 ANQGSEA. The CDR3: CSHIMDNEQFF. Here the CDR3 DNA reads TGCAGCCATATCATGGACAATGAGCAGTTCTTC.

In its sample, this clonotype was seen many times. The chain joins TRBV19 to TRBJ2-7; 9 bases match TRBD2. Per germline, CDR1 LNHDA and CDR2 SQIVND (reference sequence). There are 15 residues in the CDR3. V shed 11 bases, J shed 2 bases, and the junction held 13 bases outside the gene matches. As DNA, the CDR3 is TGTGCCTCGAAGCAGCGGCTAGCGGGACCCTACGAGCAGTACTTC. This encodes CASKQRLAGPYEQYF. Looking up the rest from reference TRBV19 and TRBJ2-7 gives the full variable domain: DGGITQSPKYLFRKEGQNVTLSCEQNLNHDAMYWYRQDPGQGLRLIYYSQIVNDFQKGDIAEGYSVSREKKESFPLTVTSAQKNPTAFYLCASKQRLAGPYEQYFGPGTRLTVT.